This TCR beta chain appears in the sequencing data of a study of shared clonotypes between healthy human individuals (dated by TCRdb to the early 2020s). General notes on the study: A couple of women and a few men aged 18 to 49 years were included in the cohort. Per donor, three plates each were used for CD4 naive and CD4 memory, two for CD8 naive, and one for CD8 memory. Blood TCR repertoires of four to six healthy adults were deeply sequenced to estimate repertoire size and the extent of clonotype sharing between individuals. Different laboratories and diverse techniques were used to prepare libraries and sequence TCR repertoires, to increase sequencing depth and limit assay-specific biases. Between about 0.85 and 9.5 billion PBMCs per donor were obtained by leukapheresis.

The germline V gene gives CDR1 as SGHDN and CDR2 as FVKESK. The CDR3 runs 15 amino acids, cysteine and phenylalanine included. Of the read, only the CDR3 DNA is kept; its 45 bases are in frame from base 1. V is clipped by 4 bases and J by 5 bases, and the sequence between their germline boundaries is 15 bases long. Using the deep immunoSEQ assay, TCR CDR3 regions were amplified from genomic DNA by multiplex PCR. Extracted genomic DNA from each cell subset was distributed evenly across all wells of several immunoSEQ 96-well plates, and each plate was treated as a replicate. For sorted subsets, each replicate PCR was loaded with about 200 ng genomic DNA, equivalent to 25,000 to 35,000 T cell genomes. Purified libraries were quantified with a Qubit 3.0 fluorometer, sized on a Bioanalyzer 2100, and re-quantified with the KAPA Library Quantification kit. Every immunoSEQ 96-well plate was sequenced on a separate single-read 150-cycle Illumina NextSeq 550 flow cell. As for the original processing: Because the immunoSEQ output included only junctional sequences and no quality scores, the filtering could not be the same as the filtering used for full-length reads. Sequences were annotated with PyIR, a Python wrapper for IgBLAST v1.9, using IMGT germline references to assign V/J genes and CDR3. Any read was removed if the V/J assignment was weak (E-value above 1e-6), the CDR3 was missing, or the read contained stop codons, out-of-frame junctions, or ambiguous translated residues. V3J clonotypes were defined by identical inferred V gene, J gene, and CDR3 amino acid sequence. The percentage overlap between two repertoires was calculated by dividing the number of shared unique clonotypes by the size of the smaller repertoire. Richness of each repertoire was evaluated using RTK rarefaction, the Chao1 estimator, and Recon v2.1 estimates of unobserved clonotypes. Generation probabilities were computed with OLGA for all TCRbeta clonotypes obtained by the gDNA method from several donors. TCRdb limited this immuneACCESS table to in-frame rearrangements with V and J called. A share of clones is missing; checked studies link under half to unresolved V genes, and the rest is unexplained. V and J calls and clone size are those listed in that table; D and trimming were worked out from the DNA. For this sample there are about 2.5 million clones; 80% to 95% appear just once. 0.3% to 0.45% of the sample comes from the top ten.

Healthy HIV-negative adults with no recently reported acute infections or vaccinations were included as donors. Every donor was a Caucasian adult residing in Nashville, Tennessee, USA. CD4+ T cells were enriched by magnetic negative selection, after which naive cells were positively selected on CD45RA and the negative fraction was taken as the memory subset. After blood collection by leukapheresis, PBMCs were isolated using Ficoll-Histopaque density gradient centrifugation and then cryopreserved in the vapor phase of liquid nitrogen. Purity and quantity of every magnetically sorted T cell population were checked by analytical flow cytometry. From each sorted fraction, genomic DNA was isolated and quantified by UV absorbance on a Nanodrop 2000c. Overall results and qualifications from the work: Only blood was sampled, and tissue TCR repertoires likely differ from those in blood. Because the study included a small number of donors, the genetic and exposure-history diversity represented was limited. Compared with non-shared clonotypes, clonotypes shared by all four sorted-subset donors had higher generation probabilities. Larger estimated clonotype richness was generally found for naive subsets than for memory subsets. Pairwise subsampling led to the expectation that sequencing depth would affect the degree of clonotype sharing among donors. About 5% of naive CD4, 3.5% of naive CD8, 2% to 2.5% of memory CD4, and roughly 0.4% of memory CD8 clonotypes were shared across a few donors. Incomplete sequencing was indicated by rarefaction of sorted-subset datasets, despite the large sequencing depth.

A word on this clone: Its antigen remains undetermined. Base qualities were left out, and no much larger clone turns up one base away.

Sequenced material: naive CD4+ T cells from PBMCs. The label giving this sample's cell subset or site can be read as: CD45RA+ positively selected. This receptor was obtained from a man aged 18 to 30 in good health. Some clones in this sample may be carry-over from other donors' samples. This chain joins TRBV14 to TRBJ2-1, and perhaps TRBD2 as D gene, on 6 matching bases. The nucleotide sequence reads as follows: TGTGCCAGCAGCCTCTGGCGGGATAACGACAATGAGCAGTTCTTC. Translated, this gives CASSLWRDNDNEQFF.